This T cell receptor (beta chain) was recorded in a study of regulatory T cells in long-lasting Graves disease. Study-wide context: Persistent Graves' disease required over 5 years of antithyroid drugs and positive TSH receptor antibodies. Study outcomes and limitations: Gene preferences differed: TRBV28, TRBJ1-2, TRBJ2-5 in persistent cases.

Building the TCR beta libraries relied on iRepertoire HTBI primers, and CDR3 regions underwent Arm-PCR. Using its own MiXCR run on the multiplex PCR reads, TCRdb lists one record per CDR3 protein. The profile shows hundreds of thousands of distinct CDR3 sequences, around 21% of them singletons. Of note for this clonotype: Its antigen remains unidentified.

The CDR3 is 15 residues long. Germline values: CDR1 SQVTM, CDR2 ANQGSEA. Trimming pared 4 bases from V and 2 bases from J, leaving 18 bases between. Time point defined: persistent/refractory GD, antithyroid drugs over 5 years with positive TRAb. The TCR library used RNA extracted from PBMCs. This rearrangement joins TRBV29-1 to TRBJ2-7; TRBD1 is a possible D gene (6 bases). The receptor was derived from a female donor with Graves disease. Here the sequenced sample was peripheral blood mononuclear cells (PBMCs), taken when the disease was refractory, from a patient treated with antithyroid drugs. CDR3 sequence (DNA): TGCAGCGTTGGGACGTACAGGGTTCTCACCTACGAGCAGTACTTC. It translates to CSVGTYRVLTYEQYF.